Included here is one T cell receptor beta chain sequence, with context. In the original processing: Amplification of reference gene primers was used by the study to estimate nucleated cell counts. The repertoire was sequenced with immunoSEQ multiplex PCR; TCRdb's copy has only in-frame clones and lacks some. The V and J calls and clone size are taken from that table; D and trimming were inferred from the DNA. The sample holds under 200,000 clones, about 90% seen once. Germline V lookup: CDR1 SGHTA, CDR2 FQGNSA. The CDR3 consists of 14 residues. Trimming cost V 5 bases and J 1 base; bases outside gene matches: 4. This specimen comes from a study of blood T cell repertoires in COVID-19. Whole-study context: Acute and convalescent COVID-19 samples came from the United States, Italy and Spain. PBMCs, B-cell-depleted T cells, or T cells were the source of the cDNA or gDNA that made up the material.

The source of this sequence is a man aged 40-55 years with active or convalescent COVID-19. Input material: peripheral blood. The rearrangement uses TRBV7-2 and TRBJ1-1, with 7 bases that match TRBD1. The CDR3 region has the DNA TGTGCCAGCAGCCGTCGGACAGGGAACACTGAAGCTTTCTTT. It specifies CASSRRTGNTEAFF.